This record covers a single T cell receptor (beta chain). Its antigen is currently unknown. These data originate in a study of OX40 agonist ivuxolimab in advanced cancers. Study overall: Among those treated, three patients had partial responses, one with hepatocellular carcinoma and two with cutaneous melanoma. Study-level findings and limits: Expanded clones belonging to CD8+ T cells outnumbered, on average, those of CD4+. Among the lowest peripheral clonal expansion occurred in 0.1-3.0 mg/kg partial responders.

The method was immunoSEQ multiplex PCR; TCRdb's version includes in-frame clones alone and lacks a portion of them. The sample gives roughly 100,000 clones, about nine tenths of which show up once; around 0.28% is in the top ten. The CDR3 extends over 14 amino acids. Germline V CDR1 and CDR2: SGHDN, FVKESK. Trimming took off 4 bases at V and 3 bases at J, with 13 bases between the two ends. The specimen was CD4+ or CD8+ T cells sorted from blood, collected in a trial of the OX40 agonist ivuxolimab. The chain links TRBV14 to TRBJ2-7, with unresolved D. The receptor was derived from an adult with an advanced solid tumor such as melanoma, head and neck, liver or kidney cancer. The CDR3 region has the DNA TGTGCCAGCAGCCGAGAAGGACGATTCTACGAGCAGTACTTC. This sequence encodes CASSREGRFYEQYF.